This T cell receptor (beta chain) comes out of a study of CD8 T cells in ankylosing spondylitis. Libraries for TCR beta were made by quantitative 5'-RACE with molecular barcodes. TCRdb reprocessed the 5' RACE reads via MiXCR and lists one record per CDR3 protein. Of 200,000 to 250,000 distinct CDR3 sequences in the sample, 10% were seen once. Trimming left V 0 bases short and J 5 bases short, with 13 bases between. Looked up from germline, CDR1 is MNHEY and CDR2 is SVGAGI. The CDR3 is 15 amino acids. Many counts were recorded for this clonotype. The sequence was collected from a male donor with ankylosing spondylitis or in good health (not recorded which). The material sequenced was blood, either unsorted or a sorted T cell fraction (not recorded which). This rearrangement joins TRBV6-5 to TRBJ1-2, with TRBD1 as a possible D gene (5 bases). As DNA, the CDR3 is TGTGCCAGCAGTTACTCGGGCAGGGACCCTTATGGCTACACCTTC. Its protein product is CASSYSGRDPYGYTF.